Below, one T cell receptor beta chain is given with its context. The data were obtained in a study of blood T cells in healthy people across ages. This CDR3 is 13 amino acids long. The germline gives CDR1 SGHRS, CDR2 YFSETQ. V lost 0 bases and J 7 bases, leaving 10 bases between the germline ends. Through a sample-barcoded 5' primer and a J-beta primer mix, a second PCR was run for 7 to 11 cycles. Each cDNA molecule received a tag from a template-switch adaptor that had 12 random nucleotides. A single record per CDR3 protein comes from TCRdb applying MiXCR to the 5' RACE reads. The sample yields 1.8 million or so distinct CDR3 sequences, roughly two fifths seen once.

V is TRBV5-1 and J is TRBJ1-2; unclear D gene. This clonotype originated in a human donor in good health. Sequenced: blood. CDR3 loop: CASSLEYSSGYTF. CDR3 nucleotides: TGCGCCAGCAGCTTGGAATATAGCAGTGGCTACACCTTC.